This TCR beta chain was documented in a study of blood T cell repertoires in COVID-19. The wider study: There were acute and convalescent COVID-19 samples, and they came from the United States, Italy and Spain. Sample material is recorded as cDNA or gDNA derived from T cells, B-cell-depleted T cells, or PBMCs.

In the authors' methods: Amplified reference gene primers provided the basis for estimating nucleated cell counts. Generated by immunoSEQ multiplex PCR, the TCRdb table keeps only in-frame clones and is missing some. The V and J calls and clone size come from that table; D and trimming were worked out from the DNA. The table lists roughly 100,000 clones, 81% of them singletons. The CDR3 covers 14 residues. With 3 bases removed from V and 0 bases from J, the gap between germline ends came to 6 bases. The germline V gene has CDR1 MDHEN and CDR2 SYDVKM. The sample taken for sequencing was peripheral blood. The V call is TRBV28, the J call TRBJ2-1; D possibly corresponds to TRBD1 (5 bases). The origin of this receptor is an older man with acute or convalescent COVID-19. The CDR3 reads CASSLGRSYNEQFF. The CDR3, as DNA: TGTGCCAGCAGTTTGGGGCGCTCCTACAATGAGCAGTTCTTC.